One sample yielded the 14 T cell receptor beta chains listed below, sequenced in a study of blood T cell repertoires in COVID-19. The assay was immunoSEQ multiplex PCR, and TCRdb's table has in-frame clones only and misses some. The sample consists of around 60,000 clones, about 81% of them appearing once. Sequenced input: peripheral blood. The receptor source for this set is a man older than 75 with acute or convalescent COVID-19.

The rearrangement uses TRBV10-3 and TRBJ1-1; D gene uncertain. The V and J ends lost 0 bases and 5 bases respectively, with 10 bases between them. This CDR3 has 14 residues. The germline V gene encodes CDR1 ENHRY and CDR2 SYGVKD. The CDR3, as DNA: TGTGCCATCAGTGAGTCGACGCGAGGAACTGAAGCTTTCTTT. Translated, it gives CAISESTRGTEAFF.

The chain employs TRBV19 and TRBJ1-1; D not certain. The CDR3 spans 15 residues. From germline, CDR1 is LNHDA and CDR2 SQIVND (reference sequence). V was cut by 4 bases and J by 5 bases, with 17 bases left in between. CDR3: CASSKSQPPGTEAFF. CDR3 bases: TGTGCCAGTAGTAAGAGCCAGCCGCCAGGAACTGAAGCTTTCTTT. The full variable domain, completed using reference TRBV19 and TRBJ1-1, is DGGITQSPKYLFRKEGQNVTLSCEQNLNHDAMYWYRQDPGQGLRLIYYSQIVNDFQKGDIAEGYSVSREKKESFPLTVTSAQKNPTAFYLCASSKSQPPGTEAFFGQGTRLTVV.

V and J are TRBV5-1 and TRBJ1-1; a possible D gene is TRBD1 (6 bases). From germline, CDR1 is SGHRS and CDR2 YFSETQ. Trimming pared 0 bases from V and 4 bases from J, leaving 10 bases between. The CDR3 is 14 amino acids. Here the CDR3 reads CASSLEGGLTEAFF. The DNA of the CDR3 is TGCGCCAGCAGCTTGGAGGGGGGGCTCACTGAAGCTTTCTTT.

The chain couples TRBV6-6 to TRBJ1-2; TRBD1 matches 10 bases. The CDR3 is 17 amino acids. Germline V gene lookup returns CDR1 MNHNY and CDR2 SVGAGI (reference sequence). V gave up 5 bases and J gave up 3 bases; unmatched junction bases: 12. The chain's CDR3 is CASSLGTGDHPYYGYTF. CDR3 bases: TGTGCCAGCAGTCTCGGGACAGGGGACCACCCTTACTATGGCTACACCTTC.

The CDR3 DNA sequence: TGTGCCAGCAGCAGACGACATTCCCGCCAAGAGACCCAGTACTTC. This gives the protein CASSRRHSRQETQYF. The rearrangement links TRBV9 to TRBJ2-5, with D uncertain. CDR1 and CDR2 from the germline V gene are SGDLS and YYNGEE. V was cut by 4 bases and J by 1 base, with 14 bases left in between. This CDR3 region has 15 residues.

This clone has just a few counts. This sequence joins TRBV10-2 and TRBJ1-2; D gene ambiguous. CDR3 size: 12 residues. Germline-derived CDR1 and CDR2 are WSHSY and SAAADI. Trimming shortened V by 7 bases and J by 8 bases, and 14 bases separated the two germline ends. CDR3 DNA sequence: TGCGCCAGCACGAACCAGGAAGGAGGCTACACCTTC. Translation: CASTNQEGGYTF.

The chain has TRBV5-1 and TRBJ2-5; 10 positions match TRBD1. J was trimmed by 5 bases and V by 4 bases; bases with no gene match: 11. Germline V gene data show CDR1 as SGHRS and CDR2 as YFSETQ. This CDR3 is 16 amino acids long. The CDR3 is CASSPAPTGGRETQYF. The CDR3 DNA reads TGCGCCAGCAGCCCAGCGCCGACAGGGGGCCGGGAGACCCAGTACTTC.

The CDR3 coding sequence is TGTGCCAGCAGTAACGGACAGAGAGAGACCCAGTACTTC. Amino acids: CASSNGQRETQYF. The chain carries TRBV2 and TRBJ2-5; maybe TRBD1 (6 bases). Per germline, CDR1 SNHLY and CDR2 FYNNEI. V lost 5 bases and J 4 bases, leaving 11 bases between the germline ends. CDR3 length equals 13 residues. Combining the CDR3 with reference TRBV2 and TRBJ2-5 gives the whole variable domain EPEVTQTPSHQVTQMGQEVILRCVPISNHLYFYWYRQILGQKVEFLVSFYNNEISEKSEIFDDQFSVERPDGSNFTLKIRSTKLEDSAMYFCASSNGQRETQYFGPGTRLLVL.

The V gene is TRBV27, the J gene TRBJ2-7; D is possibly TRBD1 (8 bases). CDR1 is MNHEY, CDR2 SMNVEV, per germline (reference sequence). Trimming removed 6 bases from V and 3 bases from J, with 12 bases in between. CDR3 length: 13 residues. CDR3 DNA sequence: TGTGCCAGCAGGGACAGGGACTACTACGAGCAGTACTTC. This translates into CASRDRDYYEQYF.

The V and J genes are TRBV12-5 and TRBJ1-1, with 9 bases that match TRBD1. Germline loops: CDR1 LGHNT, CDR2 FRNRAP. The CDR3 contains 14 residues. V gave up 6 bases and J gave up 3 bases; unmatched junction bases: 5. CDR3 protein: CASGPGQGYTEAFF. As DNA, the CDR3 is TGTGCTAGTGGCCCGGGACAGGGTTACACTGAAGCTTTCTTT.

V usage is TRBV7-2 and J usage is TRBJ2-1, with 9 bases identical to TRBD1. V lost 2 bases, J lost 1 base, and 9 bases stayed unmatched. This CDR3 is 18 amino acids long. Germline loops: CDR1 SGHTA, CDR2 FQGNSA. The CDR3 reads CASSLSSRGQGSYNEQFF. The CDR3 DNA reads as TGTGCCAGCAGCTTATCTTCCCGAGGACAGGGGTCCTACAATGAGCAGTTCTTC.

The chain carries TRBV7-2 and TRBJ2-1, with a weak D call TRBD1 (5 bases). The CDR3 has 13 amino acids. V lost 5 bases and J 8 bases, leaving 13 bases between the germline ends. CDR1 and CDR2 from the germline V gene are SGHTA and FQGNSA. The DNA for the CDR3 is TGTGCCAGCAGCCATCCTCTAGGGGATGAGCAGTTCTTC. It is translated as CASSHPLGDEQFF.

The sample holds a few counts of this clone. The V and J genes are TRBV27 and TRBJ2-2; D perhaps matches TRBD1 (6 bases). The germline V and J ends were trimmed by 2 bases and 5 bases, with 15 bases remaining between them. The CDR3 loop spans 16 amino acids. CDR1 is MNHEY and CDR2 is SMNVEV in the germline V gene (reference sequence). DNA of the CDR3: TGTGCCAGCAGTTTACGGCAGGGGCTAGTGACCGGGGAGCTGTTTTTT. Its translation is CASSLRQGLVTGELFF.

The rearrangement links TRBV21-1 to TRBJ2-5; TRBD1 is taken as the D call from the table, unchecked against the DNA. TRBV21-1 is a listed pseudogene. This CDR3 contains 16 residues. CDR3 DNA: TGTGCCAGCAGCAAAAAGCGACAGGGGTTCCAAGAGACCCAGTACTTC. The encoded protein is CASSKKRQGFQETQYF.